These 17 T cell receptor beta chains share one sample of origin, sequenced in a study of blood T cell repertoires in COVID-19. Here immunoSEQ multiplex PCR was the method, and the copy in TCRdb shows in-frame clones only, minus some. Of 150,000 to 200,000 clones listed, over 80% are singletons. The source material was peripheral blood. These receptors came from a woman of 80 years or more with COVID-19, enrolled during active disease.

The chain's CDR3 is CASRQGAPTDTQYF. In nucleotides, the CDR3 is TGCGCCAGCAGACAGGGGGCGCCGACAGATACGCAGTATTTT. The chain couples TRBV5-1 to TRBJ2-3, with 9 nucleotides matching TRBD1. Germline CDR1 is SGHRS and CDR2 is YFSETQ. V gave up 5 bases and J gave up 3 bases; unmatched junction bases: 4. The CDR3 loop spans 14 amino acids.

This clone was seen a single time. This chain links TRBV7-2 with TRBJ2-1; TRBD1 matches 9 bases. CDR3 length: 14 amino acids. The ends lost 7 bases at V and 4 bases at J; junction bases unmatched: 5. Germline values: CDR1 SGHTA, CDR2 FQGNSA. The CDR3 DNA follows: TGTGCCAGCAACCTACAGGGGGCGTACAATGAGCAGTTCTTC. Its translation is CASNLQGAYNEQFF.

The chain is built from TRBV3-1 (or the pseudogene TRBV3-2) and TRBJ1-2; D unresolved. Trimming shortened V by 0 bases and J by 1 base, and 15 bases separated the two germline ends. CDR1 and CDR2 from the germline V gene are LGHDT and YNNKEL (reference sequence). The CDR3 covers 17 residues. CDR3 in DNA: TGTGCCAGCAGCCAAGATCACCTGATGAGAGTTAACTATGGCTACACCTTC. Protein product: CASSQDHLMRVNYGYTF.

V is TRBV19 and J is TRBJ1-4; TRBD1 agrees at 10 bases. With 6 bases clipped from V and 8 bases from J, the junction kept 9 bases outside the gene matches. CDR1 and CDR2 (germline): LNHDA, SQIVND (reference sequence). The CDR3 is made up of 15 amino acids. As DNA, the CDR3 is TGTGCCAGTAGACCGCCGGGACAGGGGTACGAAAAACTGTTTTTT. Translation: CASRPPGQGYEKLFF.

On this clone: The junction differs from germline at one of its ends, possibly a read error. The chain links TRBV16 to TRBJ1-2; D ambiguous. The CDR3 length is 12 residues. CDR1 is KGHSY, CDR2 FQNENV, per germline. CDR3 sequence: CASSQSGTRLDF. The CDR3 DNA reads TGTGCCAGCAGCCAATCGGGCACCCGACTAGACTTC.

The chain has TRBV7-8 and TRBJ1-5; D gene uncertain. The CDR3 is made up of 13 amino acids. Germline CDR1 reads SGHVS; CDR2 reads FQNEAQ. V gave up 3 bases and J gave up 4 bases, with 7 bases separating them. For the CDR3, the DNA is TGTGCCAGCAGCTTGAGGCAAAATCAGCCCCAGCATTTT. Encoded protein: CASSLRQNQPQHF.

This chain links TRBV2 with TRBJ1-3; D uncertain. With 10 bases removed from V and 0 bases from J, the gap between germline ends came to 10 bases. This CDR3 is 13 amino acids long. In germline, CDR1 is SNHLY, CDR2 FYNNEI. CDR3 sequence: CATQTNSGNTIYF. The CDR3 nucleotides read TGTGCCACCCAGACAAACTCTGGAAACACCATATATTTT.

This chain connects TRBV25-1 to TRBJ1-2, with D maybe TRBD1 (5 bases). V was shortened by 1 base and J by 4 bases, with 13 bases between the two germline ends. Germline V gene data show CDR1 as MGHDK and CDR2 as SYGVNS. The CDR3 loop spans 15 amino acids. The CDR3: CASSESQADLYGYTF. The CDR3 nucleotides are TGTGCCAGCAGTGAATCACAGGCTGACCTCTATGGCTACACCTTC.

The rearrangement uses TRBV5-4 and TRBJ2-7; D unresolved. V was clipped by 0 bases and J by 0 bases, with 7 bases between them. Germline CDR1 is SGHNT and CDR2 is YYREEE (reference sequence). The CDR3 spans 14 residues. The CDR3 loop reads CASSLVDSSYEQYF. The CDR3 DNA is TGTGCCAGCAGCTTGGTCGACTCCTCCTACGAGCAGTACTTC.

This rearrangement joins TRBV9 to TRBJ2-7, with 7 bases identical to TRBD2. Germline V gene data show CDR1 as SGDLS and CDR2 as YYNGEE. Trimming at V came to 4 bases and at J to 4 bases, leaving 11 bases not matched to a gene. CDR3 length: 15 amino acids. CDR3 sequence: CASSPTGGGGYEQYF. The CDR3 DNA reads TGTGCCAGCAGCCCCACCGGTGGGGGGGGGTACGAGCAGTACTTC.

The chain links TRBV5-4 to TRBJ1-1, with 7 positions matching TRBD1. The germline V gene encodes CDR1 SGHNT and CDR2 YYREEE (reference sequence). Losses at the gene ends were 5 bases for V and 2 bases for J; bases not matched to a gene: 9. This CDR3 contains 15 residues. The CDR3 nucleotides are TGTGCCAGCAGTTTACCAGGGGGAGGAAACACTGAAGCTTTCTTT. This translates into CASSLPGGGNTEAFF.

The chain is built from TRBV5-1 and TRBJ2-3; 7 bases agree with TRBD2. Germline trimming cut 9 bases from V and 4 bases from J; bases unmatched to any gene: 11. CDR1 is SGHRS, CDR2 YFSETQ, per germline. The CDR3 sequence is 14 residues long. As DNA, the CDR3 is TGCGCCACTACGAAGGGACTATACGCAGATACGCAGTATTTT. This codes for CATTKGLYADTQYF.

V and J are TRBV19 and TRBJ2-2; 7 positions match TRBD1. This CDR3 has 15 amino acids. Germline CDR1 is LNHDA and CDR2 is SQIVND (reference sequence). V lost 7 bases and J lost 2; bases outside the gene matches: 7. The CDR3 DNA reads as TGTGCCAGTAATTTCTGGGACAGAAACACCGGGGAGCTGTTTTTT. It codes for CASNFWDRNTGELFF. Based on the CDR3 plus reference TRBV19 and TRBJ2-2, the full variable domain is DGGITQSPKYLFRKEGQNVTLSCEQNLNHDAMYWYRQDPGQGLRLIYYSQIVNDFQKGDIAEGYSVSREKKESFPLTVTSAQKNPTAFYLCASNFWDRNTGELFFGEGSRLTVL.

The chain recombines TRBV10-3 with TRBJ2-1; D is possibly TRBD2 (6 bases). CDR1 ENHRY and CDR2 SYGVKD come from the germline V gene. V shed 2 bases and J shed 6 bases, with 11 bases lying between them. The CDR3 runs to 14 residues. In DNA form, the CDR3 reads TGTGCCATCAGTGAGCCCGGGACTCGCAATGAGCAGTTCTTC. Amino acids: CAISEPGTRNEQFF.

V usage is TRBV10-3 and J usage is TRBJ2-1; 10 bases are shared with TRBD2. The V segment lost 6 bases and the J segment 6 bases; nucleotides outside the gene matches: 11. The CDR3 extends over 16 amino acids. Germline V CDR1 and CDR2: ENHRY, SYGVKD. The CDR3 is CAIRGPGSGGANEQFF. The CDR3, as DNA: TGTGCCATCAGGGGCCCGGGAAGCGGGGGGGCCAATGAGCAGTTCTTC.

The chain recombines TRBV7-2 with TRBJ1-6, with unresolved D. Germline assignment: CDR1 SGHTA and CDR2 FQGNSA. This CDR3 region has 16 residues. V was cut by 4 bases and J by 0 bases, with 10 bases left in between. The CDR3 loop is CASSSGGSSYNSPLHF. CDR3 in DNA: TGTGCCAGCAGCTCCGGAGGGAGCTCCTATAATTCACCCCTCCACTTT.

The chain couples TRBV7-9 to TRBJ2-5; 12 bases fit TRBD2. This CDR3 is built from 15 residues. The ends lost 6 bases at V and 5 bases at J; junction bases unmatched: 7. Looked up from germline, CDR1 is SEHNR and CDR2 is FQNEAQ (reference sequence). Written as DNA, the CDR3 is TGTGCCAGCAGTCCCGGACTAGCGGGGTTCGAGACCCAGTACTTC. Its protein is CASSPGLAGFETQYF. Filled out from reference TRBV7-9 and TRBJ2-5, the complete variable domain reads DTGVSQNPRHKITKRGQNVTFRCDPISEHNRLYWYRQTLGQGPEFLTYFQNEAQLEKSRLLSDRFSAERPKGSFSTLEIQRTEQGDSAMYLCASSPGLAGFETQYFGPGTRLLVL.